Below are 2 T cell receptor beta chains sequenced from a single sample in a study of cytomegalovirus exposure and HLA in healthy donors. The primer mix had 60 Vbeta and 13 Jbeta primers. Here immunoSEQ multiplex PCR was the method, and the copy in TCRdb shows in-frame clones only, minus some. The sample has under 150,000 clones, around 10% seen once; the top ten hold 2.5% to 3.5%. Sequenced input: PBMCs. The receptors were gathered from a man aged 30 to 45 in good health and CMV-seronegative.

This chain joins TRBV6-1 and TRBJ2-7; tentatively, D is TRBD1 (5 bases). The CDR3 extends over 14 amino acids. The germline CDR1 and CDR2 sequences are MNHNS and SASEGT. Trimming cost V 8 bases and J 4 bases, with 18 bases left between them. This CDR3 reads CASGVGQGRYEQYF. CDR3 DNA: TGTGCCAGCGGGGTGGGGCAGGGTAGATACGAGCAGTACTTC.

This clone was picked up a small number of times. The V call is TRBV9, the J call TRBJ2-2; D unresolved. This CDR3 contains 15 residues. Looked up from germline, CDR1 is SGDLS and CDR2 is YYNGEE. The V end lost 4 bases, the J end lost 0 bases, and 10 bases lay between the germline ends. CDR3 residues: CASSSRRANTGELFF. CDR3 nucleotides: TGTGCCAGCAGCTCCCGTCGGGCGAACACCGGGGAGCTGTTTTTT. Full variable domain (outside the CDR3, taken from reference TRBV9 and TRBJ2-2): DSGVTQTPKHLITATGQRVTLRCSPRSGDLSVYWYQQSLDQGLQFLIQYYNGEERAKGNILERFSAQQFPDLHSELNLSSLELGDSALYFCASSSRRANTGELFFGEGSRLTVL.